This T cell receptor (beta chain) was recovered during a study of blood T cell repertoires in COVID-19. The wider study: Whether acute or convalescent, the COVID-19 samples came from the United States, Italy and Spain.

Libraries were prepared by immunoSEQ multiplex PCR; TCRdb keeps only in-frame clonotypes and omits some of them. The sample includes 250,000 or so clones, 75% to 90% seen only once; the top ten take roughly 0.95%. CDR1 is LNHNV, CDR2 YYDKDF, per germline (reference sequence). Trimming stripped 1 base from V and 3 bases from J, with 13 bases between. The CDR3 totals 16 residues. Assignments of participants to cohorts depended upon their own reported clinical history. Before they entered the study, exposed participants had met a COVID-19 case within 2 weeks. The specimen sequenced was PBMCs or T cells enriched from blood (not recorded which). The clonotype was recovered from a man over 45 who had been exposed to COVID-19. This chain links TRBV15 with TRBJ2-1; a possible D gene is TRBD2 (5 bases). The CDR3 coding sequence is TGTGCCACCAGCAGAGGAACTAGACGGATCTACAATGAGCAGTTCTTC. Its protein is CATSRGTRRIYNEQFF.